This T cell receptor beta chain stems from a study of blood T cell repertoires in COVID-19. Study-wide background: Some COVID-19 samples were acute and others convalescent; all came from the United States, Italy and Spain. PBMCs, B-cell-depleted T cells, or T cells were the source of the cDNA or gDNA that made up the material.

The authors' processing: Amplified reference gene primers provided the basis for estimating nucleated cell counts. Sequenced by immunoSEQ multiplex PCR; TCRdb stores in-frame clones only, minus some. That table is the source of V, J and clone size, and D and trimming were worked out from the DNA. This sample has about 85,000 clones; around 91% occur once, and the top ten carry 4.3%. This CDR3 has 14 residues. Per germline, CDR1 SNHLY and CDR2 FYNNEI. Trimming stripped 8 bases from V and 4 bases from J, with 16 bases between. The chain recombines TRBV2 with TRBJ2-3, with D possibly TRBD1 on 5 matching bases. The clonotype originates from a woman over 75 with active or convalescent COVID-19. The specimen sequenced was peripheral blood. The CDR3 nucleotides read TGTGCCAGCCAGAGTCAGGGATCCGCAGATACGCAGTATTTT. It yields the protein CASQSQGSADTQYF.